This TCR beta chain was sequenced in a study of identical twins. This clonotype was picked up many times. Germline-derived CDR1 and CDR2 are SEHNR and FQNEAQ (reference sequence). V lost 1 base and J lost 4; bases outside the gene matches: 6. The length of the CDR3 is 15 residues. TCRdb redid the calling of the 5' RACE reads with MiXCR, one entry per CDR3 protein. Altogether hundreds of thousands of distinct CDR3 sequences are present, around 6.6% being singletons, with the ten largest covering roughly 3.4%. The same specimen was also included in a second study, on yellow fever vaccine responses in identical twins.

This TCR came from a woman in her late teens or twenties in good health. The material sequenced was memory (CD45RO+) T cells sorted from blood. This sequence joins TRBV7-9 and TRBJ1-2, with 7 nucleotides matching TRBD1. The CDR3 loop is CASSLDRGESYGYTF. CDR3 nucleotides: TGTGCCAGCAGCTTAGACAGGGGCGAATCCTATGGCTACACCTTC.